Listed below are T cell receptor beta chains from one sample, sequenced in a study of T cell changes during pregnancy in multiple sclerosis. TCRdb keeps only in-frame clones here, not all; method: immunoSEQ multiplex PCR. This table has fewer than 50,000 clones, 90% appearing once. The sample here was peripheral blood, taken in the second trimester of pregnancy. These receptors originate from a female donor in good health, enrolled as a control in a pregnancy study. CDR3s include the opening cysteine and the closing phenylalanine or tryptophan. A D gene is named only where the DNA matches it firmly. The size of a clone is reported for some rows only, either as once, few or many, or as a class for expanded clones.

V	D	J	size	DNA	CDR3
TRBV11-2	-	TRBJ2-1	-	TGTGCCAGCAGCTTAGTGCGGGGGCGCAATGAGCAGTTCTTC	CASSLVRGRNEQFF
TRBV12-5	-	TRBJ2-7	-	TGTGCTAGTGGTTTGCTAAGGGGTACAGCGTACGAGCAGTACTTC	CASGLLRGTAYEQYF
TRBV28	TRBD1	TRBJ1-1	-	TGTGCCAGCGTGGTACAGGGGGTATCTGAAGCTTTCTTT	CASVVQGVSEAFF
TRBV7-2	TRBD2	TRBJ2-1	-	TGTGCCAGCAGCTTAGCGGGACTAGCCTATGAGCAGTTCTTC	CASSLAGLAYEQFF
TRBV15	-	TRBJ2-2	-	TGTGCCACCCAAGGAGGGGGGGAGACCGGGGAGCTGTTTTTT	CATQGGGETGELFF
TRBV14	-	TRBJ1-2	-	TGTGCCAGCAGCCAAGTGCGGGCAGTCGGGGATGGCTACACCTTC	CASSQVRAVGDGYTF
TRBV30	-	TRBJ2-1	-	TGTGCCTGGAGTGTAGGGTGGGGGGGCACCTACAATGAGCAGTTCTTC	CAWSVGWGGTYNEQFF
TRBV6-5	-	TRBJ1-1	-	TGTGCCAGCAGTTTAGGGCGGGTGAACACTGAAGCTTTCTTT	CASSLGRVNTEAFF
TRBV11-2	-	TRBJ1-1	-	TGTGCCAGCAGCTTCGACAGTTACACCAACACTGAAGCTTTCTTT	CASSFDSYTNTEAFF
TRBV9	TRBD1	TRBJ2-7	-	TGTGCCAGCAGCGTTGAGACAGGGGGCTACGAGCAGTACTTC	CASSVETGGYEQYF
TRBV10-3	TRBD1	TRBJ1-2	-	TGTGCCATCACCGAAAGCCCCCCGGGACAGGGGGCTAATGGCTACACCTTC	CAITESPPGQGANGYTF
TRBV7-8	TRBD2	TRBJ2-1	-	TGTGCCAGCAGCTTACCAGGACTAGCGGGGAGTGAGCAGTTCTTC	CASSLPGLAGSEQFF
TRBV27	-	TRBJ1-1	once	TGTGCCAGCAGTTTACTTAGGACTCCGACGACTGAAGCTTTCTTT	CASSLLRTPTTEAFF
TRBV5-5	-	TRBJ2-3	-	TGTGCCAGCAGCTTGGGGAGGGACGGAAAAGCCACAGATACGCAGTATTTT	CASSLGRDGKATDTQYF
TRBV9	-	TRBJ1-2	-	TGTGCCAGCAGCGGAGGACTCATAAACTATGGCTACACCTTC	CASSGGLINYGYTF
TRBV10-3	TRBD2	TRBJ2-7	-	TGTGCCAGCGGGACTAGCGGATCCTCCTACGAGCAGTACTTC	CASGTSGSSYEQYF
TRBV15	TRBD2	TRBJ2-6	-	TGTGCCACCAGCGGGAGACTAGCGGGGGGCCCATCTGGGGCCAACGTCCTGACTTTC	CATSGRLAGGPSGANVLTF
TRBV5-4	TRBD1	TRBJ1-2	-	TGTGCCAGCAGCTTAGGACAGGGGGCCCTTGGCTACACCTTC	CASSLGQGALGYTF
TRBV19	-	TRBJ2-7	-	TGTGCCAGTATTTCACCGGGACACCCCTACGAGCAGTACTTC	CASISPGHPYEQYF
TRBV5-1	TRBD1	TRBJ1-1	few	TGCGCCAGCAGCTTGTCAGGGGGAACTGAAGCTTTCTTT	CASSLSGGTEAFF
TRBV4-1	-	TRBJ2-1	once	TGCGCCAGCAGCCAAGTGAGACAGACCTACAATGAGCAGTTCTTC	CASSQVRQTYNEQFF
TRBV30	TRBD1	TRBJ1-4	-	TGTGCCTGGAGTGGACAGGGCGTTAATGAAAAACTGTTTTTT	CAWSGQGVNEKLFF
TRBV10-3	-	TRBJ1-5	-	TGTGCCATCAGTGGAGACGATCCAGGGTGGCCCCAGCATTTT	CAISGDDPGWPQHF
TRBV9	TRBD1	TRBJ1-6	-	TGTGCCAGCAGCTCCCGTGGGGACAGTAATTCACCCCTCCACTTT	CASSSRGDSNSPLHF
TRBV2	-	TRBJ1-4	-	TGTGCCAGCAGTTATCAGGGGATGGACGAGGAAAAACTGTTTTTT	CASSYQGMDEEKLFF
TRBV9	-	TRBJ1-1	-	TGTGCCAGCACCACAGGGTTAGGCACTGAAGCTTTCTTT	CASTTGLGTEAFF
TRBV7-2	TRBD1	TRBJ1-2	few	TGTGCCAGCAGCCCCGGACAGGGAAATAACTATGGCTACACCTTC	CASSPGQGNNYGYTF
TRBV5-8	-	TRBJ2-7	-	TGTGCCAGCAGCTTGTTGGCGACTGCGACCTACGAGCAGTACTTC	CASSLLATATYEQYF
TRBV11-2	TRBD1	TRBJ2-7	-	TGTGCCAGCACCTCTTACGGGACAGGGGTCTCCTACGAGCAGTACTTC	CASTSYGTGVSYEQYF
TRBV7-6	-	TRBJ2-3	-	TGTGCCAGCAGCTTAGCGACGGGGTCAGATACGCAGTATTTT	CASSLATGSDTQYF
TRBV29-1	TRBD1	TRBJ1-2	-	TGCAGCGTTGAAGGGGGACAGGGGTATTCGGGCTACACCTTC	CSVEGGQGYSGYTF
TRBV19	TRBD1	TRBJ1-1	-	TGTGCCAGTAGTAGAAGACAGGGCGGTAGGATGAACACTGAAGCTTTCTTT	CASSRRQGGRMNTEAFF
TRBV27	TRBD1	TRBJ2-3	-	TGTGCCAGCAGTTTATCCAGGGGGCGGGGAATATTAGATACGCAGTATTTT	CASSLSRGRGILDTQYF
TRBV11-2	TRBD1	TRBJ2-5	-	TGTGCCAGCAGCTTCACAGGGGCCCAAGAGACCCAGTACTTC	CASSFTGAQETQYF
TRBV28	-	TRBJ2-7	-	TGTGCCAGCAGTTTAATAGGGGGGAGGGTAGACGAGCAGTACTTC	CASSLIGGRVDEQYF
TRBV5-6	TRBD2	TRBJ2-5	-	TGTGCCAGCAGCGCGGGACTAGCGGGAGATCGAGAGACCCAGTACTTC	CASSAGLAGDRETQYF
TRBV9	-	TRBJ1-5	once	TGTGCCAGCAGCCCGGAGTTAGGGGTGCCCCAGCATTTT	CASSPELGVPQHF
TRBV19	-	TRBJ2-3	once	TGTGCCACCGCCGATCTCCTAGCGACAGATACGCAGTATTTT	CATADLLATDTQYF
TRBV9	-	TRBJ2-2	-	TGTGCCAGCAGCGTAGGTGTGGAGCACACCGGGGAGCTGTTTTTT	CASSVGVEHTGELFF
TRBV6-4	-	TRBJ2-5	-	TGTGCCAGCTTGGCCGGGACTCTCGAGAAAGAGACCCAGTACTTC	CASLAGTLEKETQYF
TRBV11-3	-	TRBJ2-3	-	TGTGCCAGCAGCTCGTTAGATCGTTGGCGGGGCAGCACAGATACGCAGTATTTT	CASSSLDRWRGSTDTQYF
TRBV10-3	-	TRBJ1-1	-	TGTGCCATCAGTGCTAACATGGAGGCCACTGAAGCTTTCTTT	CAISANMEATEAFF
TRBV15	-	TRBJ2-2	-	TGTGCCACCAGCAGAGTACGGCAGGGGTACACCGGGGAGCTGTTTTTT	CATSRVRQGYTGELFF
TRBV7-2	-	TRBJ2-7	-	TGTGCCAGCAGCTCATGGGACAAGATCTACGAGCAGTACTTC	CASSSWDKIYEQYF
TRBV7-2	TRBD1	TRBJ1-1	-	TGTGCCAGCAGCTGGACAGGGGGCATTCAGTCGTACACTGAAGCTTTCTTT	CASSWTGGIQSYTEAFF
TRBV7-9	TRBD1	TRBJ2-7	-	TGTGCCAGCAGCTCACGCACGGGACAGGGAGAGTACGAGCAGTACTTC	CASSSRTGQGEYEQYF
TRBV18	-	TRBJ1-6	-	TGTGCCAGCTCGCCCACGGAGGATAGTACCTCACCCCTCCACTTT	CASSPTEDSTSPLHF
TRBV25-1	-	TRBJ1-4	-	TGTGCCAGCAGTCAGGGAGGGCCGGGTGAAAAACTGTTTTTT	CASSQGGPGEKLFF
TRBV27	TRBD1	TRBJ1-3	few	TGTGCCAGCAGTCCCGGGACAGGGCCCACTGGAAACACCATATATTTT	CASSPGTGPTGNTIYF
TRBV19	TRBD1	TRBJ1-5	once	TGTGCCAGTAGACAGGGGAATCAGCCCCAGCATTTT	CASRQGNQPQHF
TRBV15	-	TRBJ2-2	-	TGTGCCACCAGCAGGGACATTGGGGCCGGGGAGCTGTTTTTT	CATSRDIGAGELFF
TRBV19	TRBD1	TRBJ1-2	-	TGTGCCAGTAGCAGGGACAGCAACTATGGCTACACCTTC	CASSRDSNYGYTF
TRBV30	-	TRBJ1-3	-	TGTGCCTGGAGTCGCGACGGGAACACCATATATTTT	CAWSRDGNTIYF
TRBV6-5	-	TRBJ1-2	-	TGTGCCAGCAGTTCCTACCAGGGTTCTAACTATGGCTACACCTTC	CASSSYQGSNYGYTF